Listed here are 7 T cell receptor beta chains from one sample, sequenced in a study of T cells in Graves' hyperthyroidism and ophthalmopathy. The investigators amplified TCR beta CDR3 regions from RNA transcripts. The HTBI primer set was used in a first-round RT-PCR of the TCR CDR3. TCRdb fed the multiplex PCR reads into MiXCR, producing one record per CDR3 protein. Of around 500,000 distinct CDR3 sequences detected, around 15% appear once; the ten largest clones hold over 15%. Sequenced material: blood. The source of these receptors is a woman aged 18-30 years with Graves' hyperthyroidism.

The rearrangement uses TRBV10-3 and TRBJ1-3; tentatively, D is TRBD1 (6 bases). Germline CDR1 ENHRY, CDR2 SYGVKD. This CDR3 contains 16 residues. V was pared by 0 bases and J by 4 bases, with 13 bases between. In DNA, the CDR3 is TGTGCCATCAGTGAGTCGCAGGGGCAGACCGGAAACACCATATATTTT. Translating gives CAISESQGQTGNTIYF.

The sample holds a few counts of this clonotype. The J gene is TRBJ2-7, the V gene TRBV9; D gene unclear. CDR3 size: 14 residues. Germline lookup yields CDR1 SGDLS and CDR2 YYNGEE. Trimming cost V 4 bases and J 2 bases, with 13 bases left between them. CDR3 nucleotide sequence: TGTGCCAGCAGCCCTAAATCGACGACCTACGAGCAGTACTTC. It codes for CASSPKSTTYEQYF.

This clonotype was counted at least ten times. This chain links TRBV19 with TRBJ1-2, with D perhaps matching TRBD1 (5 bases). The length of the CDR3 is 13 residues. In germline, CDR1 is LNHDA, CDR2 SQIVND (reference sequence). The V gene lost 7 bases and the J gene lost 4 bases, with 13 bases spanning the gap. CDR3 in DNA: TGTGCCAGTACCCGGGGGGACGCCTATGGCTACACCTTC. Translated, it gives CASTRGDAYGYTF.

The chain employs TRBV29-1 and TRBJ1-1, with unresolved D. The V gene's germline CDR1 is SQVTM and CDR2 ANQGSEA. CDR3 length equals 12 residues. Trimming shortened V by 6 bases and J by 1 base, and 9 bases separated the two germline ends. This CDR3 reads CSVRGKNTEAFF. The CDR3 DNA reads TGCAGCGTGCGCGGAAAGAACACTGAAGCTTTCTTT.

This clonotype was observed many times. The rearrangement uses TRBV27 and TRBJ2-3; D may be TRBD2 (6 bases). Between the trimmed V and J ends, which lost 3 bases and 6 bases, there was a span of 7 bases. There are 12 residues in the CDR3. The germline CDR1 and CDR2 sequences are MNHEY and SMNVEV (reference sequence). CDR3 coding DNA: TGTGCCAGCAGTTTTCTAGCGGATACGCAGTATTTT. Translating gives CASSFLADTQYF.

This clonotype was seen a handful of times. The chain links TRBV5-1 to TRBJ2-1; 11 positions agree with TRBD2. Trimming took 3 bases from V and 6 from J; bases not matched to a gene: 5. The CDR3 is 15 amino acids. Per germline, CDR1 SGHRS and CDR2 YFSETQ. In nucleotides, the CDR3 is TGCGCCAGCAGCTCTGGGACTAGCGGTGCCAATGAGCAGTTCTTC. As protein: CASSSGTSGANEQFF.

This clonotype was seen ten or more times. The chain joins TRBV7-9 to TRBJ2-2, with D tentatively TRBD1 or TRBD2 (5 bases each). The CDR3 runs 15 residues. V shed 7 bases and J shed 5 bases, with 17 bases lying between them. Germline CDR1 is SEHNR and CDR2 is FQNEAQ (reference sequence). The CDR3 DNA is TGTGCCAGCACCCCGAGTACAGGACTGACCGGGGAGCTGTTTTTT. Its translation is CASTPSTGLTGELFF.